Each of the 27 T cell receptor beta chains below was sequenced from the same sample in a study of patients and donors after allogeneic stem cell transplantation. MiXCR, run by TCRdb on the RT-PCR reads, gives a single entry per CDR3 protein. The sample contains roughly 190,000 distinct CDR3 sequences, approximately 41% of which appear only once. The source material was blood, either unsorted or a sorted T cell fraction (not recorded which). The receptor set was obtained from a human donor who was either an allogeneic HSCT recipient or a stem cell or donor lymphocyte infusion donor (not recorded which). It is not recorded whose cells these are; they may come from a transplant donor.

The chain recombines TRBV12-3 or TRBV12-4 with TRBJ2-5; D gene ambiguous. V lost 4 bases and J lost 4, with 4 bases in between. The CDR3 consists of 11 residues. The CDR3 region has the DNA TGTGCCAGCAGTTGGGGAGAGACCCAGTACTTC. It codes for CASSWGETQYF.

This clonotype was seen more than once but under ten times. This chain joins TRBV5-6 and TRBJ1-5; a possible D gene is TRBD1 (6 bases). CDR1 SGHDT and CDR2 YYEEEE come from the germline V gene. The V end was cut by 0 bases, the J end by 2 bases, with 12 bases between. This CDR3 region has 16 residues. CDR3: CASSLEVGGRNQPQHF. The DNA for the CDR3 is TGTGCCAGCAGCTTGGAGGTGGGGGGCCGCAATCAGCCCCAGCATTTT.

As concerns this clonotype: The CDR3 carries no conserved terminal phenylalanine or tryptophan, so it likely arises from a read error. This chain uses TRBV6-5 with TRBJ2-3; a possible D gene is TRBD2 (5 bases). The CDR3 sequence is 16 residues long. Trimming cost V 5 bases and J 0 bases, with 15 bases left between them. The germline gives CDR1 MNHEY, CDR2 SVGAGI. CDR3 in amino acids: CASSTWSGSSTDTQYL. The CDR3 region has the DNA TGTGCCAGCAGTACTTGGAGCGGATCTAGCACAGATACGCAGTATTTG.

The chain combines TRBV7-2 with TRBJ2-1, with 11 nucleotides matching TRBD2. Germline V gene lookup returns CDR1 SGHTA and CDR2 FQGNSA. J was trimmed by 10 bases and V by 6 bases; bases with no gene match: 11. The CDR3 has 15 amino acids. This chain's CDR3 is CASRRRLAGNPEQFF. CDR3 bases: TGTGCCAGCAGACGTCGACTAGCGGGAAATCCCGAGCAGTTCTTC.

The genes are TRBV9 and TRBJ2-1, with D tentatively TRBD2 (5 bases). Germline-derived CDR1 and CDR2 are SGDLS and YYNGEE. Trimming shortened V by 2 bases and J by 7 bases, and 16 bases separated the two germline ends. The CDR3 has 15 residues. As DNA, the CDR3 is TGTGCCAGCAGCGTCGCCGGATTGTCGGGAAATGAGCAGTTCTTC. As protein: CASSVAGLSGNEQFF.

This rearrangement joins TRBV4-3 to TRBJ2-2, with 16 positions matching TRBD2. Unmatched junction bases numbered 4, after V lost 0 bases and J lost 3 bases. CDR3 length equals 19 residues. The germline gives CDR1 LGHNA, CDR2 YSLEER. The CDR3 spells CASSQDGGLAGGYTGELFF. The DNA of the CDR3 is TGCGCCAGCAGCCAAGATGGGGGACTAGCGGGAGGGTACACCGGGGAGCTGTTTTTT.

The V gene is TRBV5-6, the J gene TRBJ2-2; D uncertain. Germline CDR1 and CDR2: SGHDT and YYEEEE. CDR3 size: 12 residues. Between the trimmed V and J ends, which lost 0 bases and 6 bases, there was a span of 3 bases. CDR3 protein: CASSLGSGELFF. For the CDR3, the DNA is TGTGCCAGCAGCTTGGGGTCCGGGGAGCTGTTTTTT.

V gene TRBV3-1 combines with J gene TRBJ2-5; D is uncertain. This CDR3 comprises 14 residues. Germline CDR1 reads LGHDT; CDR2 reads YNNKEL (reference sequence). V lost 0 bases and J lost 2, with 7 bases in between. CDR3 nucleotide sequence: TGTGCCAGCAGCCAAGATTCAGGTCAAGAGACCCAGTACTTC. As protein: CASSQDSGQETQYF.

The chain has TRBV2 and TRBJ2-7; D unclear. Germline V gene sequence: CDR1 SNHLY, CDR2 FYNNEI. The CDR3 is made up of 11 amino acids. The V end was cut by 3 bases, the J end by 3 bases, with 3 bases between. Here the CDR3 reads CASSDNYEQYF. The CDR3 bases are TGTGCCAGCAGTGATAACTACGAGCAGTACTTC.

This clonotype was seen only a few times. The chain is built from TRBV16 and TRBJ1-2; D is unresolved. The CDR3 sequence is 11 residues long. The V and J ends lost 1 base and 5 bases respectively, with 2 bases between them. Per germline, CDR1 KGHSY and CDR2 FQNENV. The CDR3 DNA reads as TGTGCCAGCAGCCAATGGTATGGCTACACCTTC. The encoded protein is CASSQWYGYTF.

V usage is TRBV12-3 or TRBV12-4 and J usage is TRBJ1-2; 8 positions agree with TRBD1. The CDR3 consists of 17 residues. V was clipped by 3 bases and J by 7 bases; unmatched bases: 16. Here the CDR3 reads CASSFDGTDRVIGGYTF. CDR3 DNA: TGTGCCAGCAGTTTCGATGGAACGGACAGGGTGATCGGTGGCTACACCTTC.

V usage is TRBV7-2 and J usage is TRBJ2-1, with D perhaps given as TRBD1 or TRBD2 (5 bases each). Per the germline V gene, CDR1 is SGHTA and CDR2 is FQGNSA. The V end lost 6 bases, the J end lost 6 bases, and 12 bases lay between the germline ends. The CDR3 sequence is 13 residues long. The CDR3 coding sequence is TGTGCCAGCAGTAAACGAGGGGTCAATGAGCAGTTCTTC. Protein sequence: CASSKRGVNEQFF.

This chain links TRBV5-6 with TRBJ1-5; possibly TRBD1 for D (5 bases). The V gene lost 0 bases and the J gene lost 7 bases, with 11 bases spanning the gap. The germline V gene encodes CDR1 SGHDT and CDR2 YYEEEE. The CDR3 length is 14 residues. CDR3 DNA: TGTGCCAGCAGCTTGGTGGGGGTACAGCAGCCCCAGCATTTT. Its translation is CASSLVGVQQPQHF.

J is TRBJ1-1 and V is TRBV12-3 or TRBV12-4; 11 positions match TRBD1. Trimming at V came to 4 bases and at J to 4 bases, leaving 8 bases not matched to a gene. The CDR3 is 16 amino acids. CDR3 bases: TGTGCCAGCAGTTCCCAGTTTGGGACAGGGGGCACTGAAGCTTTCTTT. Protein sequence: CASSSQFGTGGTEAFF.

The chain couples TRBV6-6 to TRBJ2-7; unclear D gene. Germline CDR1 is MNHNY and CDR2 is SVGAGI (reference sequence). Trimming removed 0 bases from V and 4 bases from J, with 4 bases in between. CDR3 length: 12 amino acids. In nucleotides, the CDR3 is TGTGCCAGCAGTTACTCGACATACGAGCAGTACTTC. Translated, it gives CASSYSTYEQYF.

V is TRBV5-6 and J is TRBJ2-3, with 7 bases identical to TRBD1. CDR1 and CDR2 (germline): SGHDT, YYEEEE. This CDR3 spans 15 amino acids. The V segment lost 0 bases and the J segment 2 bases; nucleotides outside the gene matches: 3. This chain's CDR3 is CASSLAGTATDTQYF. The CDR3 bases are TGTGCCAGCAGCTTGGCCGGGACAGCCACAGATACGCAGTATTTT.

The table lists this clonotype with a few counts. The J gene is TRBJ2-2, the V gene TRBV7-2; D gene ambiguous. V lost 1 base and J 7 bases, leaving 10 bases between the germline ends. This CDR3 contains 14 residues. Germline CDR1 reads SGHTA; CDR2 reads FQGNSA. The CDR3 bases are TGTGCCAGCAGCTTAGTCTGGGGAAACGGGGAGCTGTTTTTT. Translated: CASSLVWGNGELFF.

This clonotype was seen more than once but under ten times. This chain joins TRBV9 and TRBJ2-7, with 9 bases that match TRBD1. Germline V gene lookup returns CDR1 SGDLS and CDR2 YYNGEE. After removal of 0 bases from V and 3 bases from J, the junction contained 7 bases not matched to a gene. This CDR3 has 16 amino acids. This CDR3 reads CASSVAADRGLYEQYF. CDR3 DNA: TGTGCCAGCAGCGTAGCGGCGGACAGGGGTCTCTACGAGCAGTACTTC.

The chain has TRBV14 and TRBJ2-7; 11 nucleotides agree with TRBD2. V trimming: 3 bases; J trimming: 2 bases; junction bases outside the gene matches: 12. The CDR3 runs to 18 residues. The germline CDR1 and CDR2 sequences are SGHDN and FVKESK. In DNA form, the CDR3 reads TGTGCCAGCAGCCACTATGGTCTAGCGGGAGGCCCCGCCTACGAGCAGTACTTC. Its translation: CASSHYGLAGGPAYEQYF.

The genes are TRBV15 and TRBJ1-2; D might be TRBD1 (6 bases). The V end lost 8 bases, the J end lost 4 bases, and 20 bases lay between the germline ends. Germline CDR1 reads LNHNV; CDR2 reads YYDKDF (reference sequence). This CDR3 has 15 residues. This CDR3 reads CATAGARNGGYGYTF. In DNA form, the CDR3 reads TGTGCCACCGCGGGGGCGAGGAATGGTGGCTATGGCTACACCTTC.

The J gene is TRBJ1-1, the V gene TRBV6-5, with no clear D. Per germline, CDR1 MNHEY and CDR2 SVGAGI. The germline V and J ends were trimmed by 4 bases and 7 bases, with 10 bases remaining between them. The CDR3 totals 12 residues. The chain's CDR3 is CASSFGFGEAFF. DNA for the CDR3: TGTGCCAGCAGTTTCGGATTTGGTGAAGCTTTCTTT.

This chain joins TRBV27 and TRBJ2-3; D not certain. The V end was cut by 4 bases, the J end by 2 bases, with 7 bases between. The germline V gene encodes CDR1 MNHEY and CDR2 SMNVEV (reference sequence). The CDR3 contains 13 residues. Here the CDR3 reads CASSYGITDTQYF. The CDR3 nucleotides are TGTGCCAGCAGTTACGGAATCACAGATACGCAGTATTTT.

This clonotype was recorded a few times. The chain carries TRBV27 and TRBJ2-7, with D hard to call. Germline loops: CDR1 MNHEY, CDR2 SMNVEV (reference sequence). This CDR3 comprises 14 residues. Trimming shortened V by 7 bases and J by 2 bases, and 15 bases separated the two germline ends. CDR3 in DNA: TGTGCCAGCACCCCACGGGCAACACCCTACGAGCAGTACTTC. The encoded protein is CASTPRATPYEQYF.

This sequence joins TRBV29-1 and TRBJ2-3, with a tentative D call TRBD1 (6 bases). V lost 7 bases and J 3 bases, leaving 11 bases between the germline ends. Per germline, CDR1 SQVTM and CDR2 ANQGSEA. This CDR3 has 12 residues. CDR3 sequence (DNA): TGCAGCGGCCAAACAGGGACAGATACGCAGTATTTT. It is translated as CSGQTGTDTQYF.

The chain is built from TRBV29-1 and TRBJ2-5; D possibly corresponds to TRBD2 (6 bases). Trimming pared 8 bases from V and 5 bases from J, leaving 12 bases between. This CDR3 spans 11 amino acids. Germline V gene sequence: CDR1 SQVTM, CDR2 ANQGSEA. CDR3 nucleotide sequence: TGCAGCTTCAGGGAGGCGGAGACCCAGTACTTC. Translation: CSFREAETQYF. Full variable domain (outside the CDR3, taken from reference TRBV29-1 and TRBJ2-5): SAVISQKPSRDICQRGTSLTIQCQVDSQVTMMFWYRQQPGQSLTLIATANQGSEATYESGFVIDKFPISRPNLTFSTLTVSNMSPEDSSIYLCSFREAETQYFGPGTRLLVL.

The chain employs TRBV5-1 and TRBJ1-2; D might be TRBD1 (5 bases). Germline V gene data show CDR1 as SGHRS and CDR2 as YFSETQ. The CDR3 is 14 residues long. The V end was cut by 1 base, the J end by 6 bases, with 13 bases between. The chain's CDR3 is CASSLSRVADGYTF. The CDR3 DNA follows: TGCGCCAGCAGCTTGTCCAGGGTAGCGGATGGCTACACCTTC.

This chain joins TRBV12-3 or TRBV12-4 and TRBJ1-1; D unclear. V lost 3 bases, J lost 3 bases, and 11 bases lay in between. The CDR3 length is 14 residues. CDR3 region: CASSFEHRDTEAFF. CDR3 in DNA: TGTGCCAGCAGTTTTGAGCATAGGGACACTGAAGCTTTCTTT.